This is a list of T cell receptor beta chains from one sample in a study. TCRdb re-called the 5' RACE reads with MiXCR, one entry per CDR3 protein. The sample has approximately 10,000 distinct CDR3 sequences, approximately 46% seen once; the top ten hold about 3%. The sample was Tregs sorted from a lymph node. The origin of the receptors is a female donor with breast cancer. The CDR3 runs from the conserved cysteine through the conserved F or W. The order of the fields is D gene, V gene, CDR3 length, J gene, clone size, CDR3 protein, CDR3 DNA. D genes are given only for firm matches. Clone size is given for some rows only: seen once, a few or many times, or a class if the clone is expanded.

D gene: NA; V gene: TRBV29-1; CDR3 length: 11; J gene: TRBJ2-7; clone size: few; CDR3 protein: CSGRDGYEQYF; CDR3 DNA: TGCAGCGGGAGGGACGGCTACGAGCAGTACTTC
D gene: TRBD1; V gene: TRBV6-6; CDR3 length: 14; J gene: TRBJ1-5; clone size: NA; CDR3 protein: CASSWDSSNQPQHF; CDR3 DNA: TGTGCCAGCAGTTGGGACAGTAGCAATCAGCCCCAGCATTTT
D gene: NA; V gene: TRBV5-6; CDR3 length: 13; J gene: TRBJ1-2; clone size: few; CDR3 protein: CASSFPRIYGYTF; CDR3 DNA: TGTGCCAGCAGCTTCCCACGGATCTATGGCTACACCTTC
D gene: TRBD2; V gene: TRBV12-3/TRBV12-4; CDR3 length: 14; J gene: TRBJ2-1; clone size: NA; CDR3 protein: CASSPSGGRYEQFF; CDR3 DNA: TGTGCCAGCAGTCCTAGCGGGGGGAGGTATGAGCAGTTCTTC
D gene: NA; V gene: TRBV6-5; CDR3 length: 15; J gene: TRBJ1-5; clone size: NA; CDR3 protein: CASRAGMGAGQPQHF; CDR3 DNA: TGTGCCAGCAGGGCCGGGATGGGGGCTGGGCAGCCCCAGCATTTT
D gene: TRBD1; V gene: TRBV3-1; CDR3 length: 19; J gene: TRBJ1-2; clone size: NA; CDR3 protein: CASSQDHEYQGAKDYGYTF; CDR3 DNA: TGTGCCAGCAGCCAAGATCACGAATACCAGGGGGCGAAGGACTATGGCTACACCTTC
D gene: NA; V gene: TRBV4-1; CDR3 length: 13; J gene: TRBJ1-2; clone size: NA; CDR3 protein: CASSQVWYGGYTF; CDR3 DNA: TGCGCCAGCAGCCAAGTGTGGTACGGAGGCTACACCTTC
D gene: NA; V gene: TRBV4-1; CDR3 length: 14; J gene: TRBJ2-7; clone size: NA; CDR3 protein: CASSPDIASYEQYF; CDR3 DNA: TGCGCCAGCAGCCCGGACATCGCCTCCTACGAGCAGTACTTC
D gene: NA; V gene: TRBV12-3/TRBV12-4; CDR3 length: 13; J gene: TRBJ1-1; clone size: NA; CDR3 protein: CASTQSRLPQAFF; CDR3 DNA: TGTGCCAGCACCCAATCTAGACTGCCACAAGCTTTCTTT
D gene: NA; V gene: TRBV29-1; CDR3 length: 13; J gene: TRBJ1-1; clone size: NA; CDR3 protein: CSVLDSSGSEASF; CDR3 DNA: TGCAGCGTTTTGGACAGTTCGGGTTCTGAAGCTTCCTTT
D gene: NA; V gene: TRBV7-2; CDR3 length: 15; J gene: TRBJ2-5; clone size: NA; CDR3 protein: CASSLWLTEEETQYF; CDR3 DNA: TGTGCCAGCAGCTTATGGTTGACAGAAGAAGAGACCCAGTACTTC
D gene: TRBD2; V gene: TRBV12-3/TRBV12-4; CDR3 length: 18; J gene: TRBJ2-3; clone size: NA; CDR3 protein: CASRPQSTSAEYTDTQYF; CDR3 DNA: TGTGCCAGCAGACCTCAATCGACTAGCGCGGAGTACACAGATACGCAGTATTTT
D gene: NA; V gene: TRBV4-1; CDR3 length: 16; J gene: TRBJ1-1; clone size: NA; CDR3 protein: CVSSHHTGGGETEASF; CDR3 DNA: TGTGTCAGCAGCCACCATACCGGGGGAGGGGAGACTGAAGCTTCCTTT
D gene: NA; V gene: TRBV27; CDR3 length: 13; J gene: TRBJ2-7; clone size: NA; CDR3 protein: CASSLKDTYEQYF; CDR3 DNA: TGTGCCAGCAGTTTAAAGGACACCTACGAGCAGTACTTC
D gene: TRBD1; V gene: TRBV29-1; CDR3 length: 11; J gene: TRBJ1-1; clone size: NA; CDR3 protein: CSAGTGFLAFF; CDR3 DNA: TGCAGCGCTGGGACAGGGTTTTTGGCATTCTTT
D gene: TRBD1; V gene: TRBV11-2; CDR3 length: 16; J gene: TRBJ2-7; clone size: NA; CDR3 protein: CASSLDRDRSAYEQYF; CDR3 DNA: TGTGCCAGCAGCTTAGATCGGGACAGGTCAGCCTACGAGCAGTACTTC
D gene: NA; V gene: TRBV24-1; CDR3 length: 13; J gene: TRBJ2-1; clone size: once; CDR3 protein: CATEESSYNEQFF; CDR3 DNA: TGTGCCACCGAGGAAAGCTCCTACAATGAGCAGTTCTTC
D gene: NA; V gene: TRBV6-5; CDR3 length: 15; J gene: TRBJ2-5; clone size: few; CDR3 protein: CASSYSLVREETQYF; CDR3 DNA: TGTGCCAGCAGTTACTCTCTTGTCAGGGAAGAGACCCAGTACTTC
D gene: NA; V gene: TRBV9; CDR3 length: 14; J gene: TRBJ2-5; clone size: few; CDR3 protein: CASSVSGVAETQYF; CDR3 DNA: TGTGCCAGCAGCGTTTCAGGGGTCGCGGAGACCCAGTACTTC
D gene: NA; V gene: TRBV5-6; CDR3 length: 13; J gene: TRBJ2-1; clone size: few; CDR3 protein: CASSFPLDNEQFF; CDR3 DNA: TGTGCCAGCAGCTTTCCCTTAGACAATGAGCAGTTCTTC
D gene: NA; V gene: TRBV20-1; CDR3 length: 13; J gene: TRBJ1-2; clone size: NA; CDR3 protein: CSARVREDYGYTF; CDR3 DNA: TGCAGTGCTAGAGTGAGGGAGGATTATGGCTACACCTTC
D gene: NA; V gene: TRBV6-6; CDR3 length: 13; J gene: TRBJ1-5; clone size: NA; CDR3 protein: CASSSTPIQPQHF; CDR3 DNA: TGTGCCAGCAGTTCCACCCCTATCCAGCCCCAGCATTTT
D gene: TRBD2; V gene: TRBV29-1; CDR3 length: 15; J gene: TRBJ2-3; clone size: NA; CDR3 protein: CSVAIGTSGTDTQYF; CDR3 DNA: TGCAGCGTCGCAATCGGGACTAGCGGCACAGATACGCAGTATTTT
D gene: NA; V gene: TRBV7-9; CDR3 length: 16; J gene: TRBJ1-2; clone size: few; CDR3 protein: CASSRQERTANYGYTF; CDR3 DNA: TGTGCCAGCAGCAGGCAGGAGAGGACTGCTAACTATGGCTACACCTTC
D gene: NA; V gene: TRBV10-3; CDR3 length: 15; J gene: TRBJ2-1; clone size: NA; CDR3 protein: CAIGGTEMGDNEQFF; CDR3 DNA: TGTGCCATCGGTGGGACGGAGATGGGAGACAATGAGCAGTTCTTC
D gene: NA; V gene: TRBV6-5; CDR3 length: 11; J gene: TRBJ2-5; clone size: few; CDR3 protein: CASTSGTNQYF; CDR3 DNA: TGTGCCAGCACCTCCGGGACAAACCAGTACTTC
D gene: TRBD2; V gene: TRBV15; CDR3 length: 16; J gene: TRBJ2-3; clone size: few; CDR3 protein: CATSRETGLSTDTQYF; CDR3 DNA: TGTGCCACCAGCAGGGAGACGGGACTAAGCACAGATACGCAGTATTTT
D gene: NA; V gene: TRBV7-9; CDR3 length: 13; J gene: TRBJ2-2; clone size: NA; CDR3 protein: CASGLPNTGELFF; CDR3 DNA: TGTGCCAGCGGCTTACCTAACACCGGGGAGCTGTTTTTT
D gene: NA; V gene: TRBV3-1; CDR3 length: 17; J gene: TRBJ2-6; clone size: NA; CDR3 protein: CASSQVFGSTGANVLTF; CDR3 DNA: TGTGCCAGCAGCCAAGTGTTCGGTTCTACTGGGGCCAACGTCCTGACTTTC
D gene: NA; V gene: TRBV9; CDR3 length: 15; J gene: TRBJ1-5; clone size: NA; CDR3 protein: CASSPGGAVNQPQHF; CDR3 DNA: TGTGCCAGCAGCCCGGGGGGGGCGGTCAATCAGCCCCAGCATTTT
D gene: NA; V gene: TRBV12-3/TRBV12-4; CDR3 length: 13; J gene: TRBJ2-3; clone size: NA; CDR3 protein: CASLNSSTDTQYF; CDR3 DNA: TGTGCCAGCCTGAACTCTAGCACAGATACGCAGTATTTT
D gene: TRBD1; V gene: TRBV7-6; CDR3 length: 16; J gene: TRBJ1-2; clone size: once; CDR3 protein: CASSLESGTGIYGYTF; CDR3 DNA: TGTGCCAGCAGCTTAGAGTCCGGGACAGGTATCTATGGCTACACCTTC
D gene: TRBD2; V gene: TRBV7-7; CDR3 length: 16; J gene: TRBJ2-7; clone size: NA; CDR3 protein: CASSPGPSGGSYEQYF; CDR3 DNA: TGTGCTAGCAGCCCGGGGCCTAGCGGGGGCTCCTACGAGCAGTACTTC
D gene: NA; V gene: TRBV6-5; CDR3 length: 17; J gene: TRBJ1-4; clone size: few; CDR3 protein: CASSYGTPGTPGGKLFF; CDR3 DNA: TGTGCCAGCAGTTACGGGACGCCCGGGACACCGGGCGGAAAACTGTTTTTT
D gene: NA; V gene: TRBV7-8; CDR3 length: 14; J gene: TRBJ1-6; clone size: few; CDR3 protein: CASSVPGPNSPLHF; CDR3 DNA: TGTGCCAGCAGCGTACCGGGGCCGAATTCACCCCTCCACTTT
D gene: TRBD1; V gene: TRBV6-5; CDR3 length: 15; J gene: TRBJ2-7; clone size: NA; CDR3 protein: CASSYSPGGNYEQYF; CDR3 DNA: TGTGCCAGCAGTTACTCTCCAGGGGGTAACTACGAGCAGTACTTC
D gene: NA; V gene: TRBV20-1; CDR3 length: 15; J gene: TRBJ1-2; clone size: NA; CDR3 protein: CSARDVGGLRNGYTF; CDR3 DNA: TGCAGTGCTAGAGATGTAGGGGGACTTAGGAATGGCTACACCTTC
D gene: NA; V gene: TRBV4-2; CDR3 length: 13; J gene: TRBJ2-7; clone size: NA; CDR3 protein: CAGSQGTSYEQYF; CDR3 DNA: TGTGCCGGCAGCCAAGGAACTTCCTACGAGCAGTACTTC
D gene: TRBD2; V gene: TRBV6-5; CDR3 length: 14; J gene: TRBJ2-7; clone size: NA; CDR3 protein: CASSYGGGGYEQYF; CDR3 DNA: TGTGCCAGCAGTTACGGCGGGGGTGGGTACGAGCAGTACTTC
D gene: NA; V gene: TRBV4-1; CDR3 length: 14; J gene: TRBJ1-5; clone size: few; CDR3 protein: CASSPDGSNQPQHF; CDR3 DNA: TGCGCCAGCAGCCCTGACGGGAGCAATCAGCCCCAGCATTTT
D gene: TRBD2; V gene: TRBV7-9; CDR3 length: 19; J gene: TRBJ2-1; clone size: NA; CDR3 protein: CATHPPGTSGDSSYNEQFF; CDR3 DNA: TGTGCCACCCATCCCCCTGGGACTAGCGGGGATAGCTCCTACAATGAGCAGTTCTTC
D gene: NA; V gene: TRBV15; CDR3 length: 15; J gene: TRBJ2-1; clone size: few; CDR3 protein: CATSREHKQLTVQFF; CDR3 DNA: TGTGCCACCAGCAGAGAACACAAACAACTTACCGTGCAGTTCTTC